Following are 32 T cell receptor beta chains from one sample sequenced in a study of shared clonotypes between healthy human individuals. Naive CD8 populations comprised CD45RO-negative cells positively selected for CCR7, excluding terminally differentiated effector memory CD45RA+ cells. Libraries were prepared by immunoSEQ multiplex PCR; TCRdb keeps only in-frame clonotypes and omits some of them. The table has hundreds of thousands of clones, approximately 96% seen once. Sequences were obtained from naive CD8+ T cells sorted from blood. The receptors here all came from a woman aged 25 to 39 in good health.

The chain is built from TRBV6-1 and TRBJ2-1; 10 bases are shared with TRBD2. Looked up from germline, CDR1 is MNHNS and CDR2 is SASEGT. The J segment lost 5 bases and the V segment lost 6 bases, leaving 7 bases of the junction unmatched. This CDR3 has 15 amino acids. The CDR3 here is CASSRAGGPNNEQFF. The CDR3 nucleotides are TGTGCCAGCAGCCGAGCGGGAGGGCCGAACAATGAGCAGTTCTTC.

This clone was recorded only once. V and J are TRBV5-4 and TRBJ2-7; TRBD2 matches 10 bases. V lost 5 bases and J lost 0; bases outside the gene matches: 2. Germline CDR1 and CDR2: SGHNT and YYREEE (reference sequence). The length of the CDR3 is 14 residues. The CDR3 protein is CASRASGSSYEQYF. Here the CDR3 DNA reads TGTGCCAGCAGGGCTAGCGGGAGCTCCTACGAGCAGTACTTC.

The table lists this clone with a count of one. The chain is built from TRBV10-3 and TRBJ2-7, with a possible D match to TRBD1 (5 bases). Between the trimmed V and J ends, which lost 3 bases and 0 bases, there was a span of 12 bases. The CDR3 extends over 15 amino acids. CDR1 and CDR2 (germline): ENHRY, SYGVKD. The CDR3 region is CAISDPPDSSYEQYF. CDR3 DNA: TGTGCCATCAGTGACCCCCCAGACAGCTCCTACGAGCAGTACTTC.

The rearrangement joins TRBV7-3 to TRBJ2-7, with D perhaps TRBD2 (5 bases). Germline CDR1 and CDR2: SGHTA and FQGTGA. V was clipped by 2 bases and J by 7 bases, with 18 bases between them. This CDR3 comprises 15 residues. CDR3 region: CASSLGGGFNEEQYF. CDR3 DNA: TGTGCCAGCAGCTTAGGAGGTGGTTTCAACGAGGAGCAGTACTTC.

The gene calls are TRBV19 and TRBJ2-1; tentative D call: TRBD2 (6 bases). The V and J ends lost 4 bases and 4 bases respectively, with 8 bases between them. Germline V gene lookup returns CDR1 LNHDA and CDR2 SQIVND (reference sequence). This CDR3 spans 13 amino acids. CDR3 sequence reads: CASSRDSYNEQFF. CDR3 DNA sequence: TGTGCCAGTAGTAGGGACTCTTACAATGAGCAGTTCTTC.

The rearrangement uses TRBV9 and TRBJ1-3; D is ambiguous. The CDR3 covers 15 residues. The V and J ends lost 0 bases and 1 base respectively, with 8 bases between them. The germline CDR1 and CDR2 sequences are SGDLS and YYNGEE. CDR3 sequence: CASSVDGLSGNTIYF. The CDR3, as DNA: TGTGCCAGCAGCGTAGATGGGCTTTCTGGAAACACCATATATTTT.

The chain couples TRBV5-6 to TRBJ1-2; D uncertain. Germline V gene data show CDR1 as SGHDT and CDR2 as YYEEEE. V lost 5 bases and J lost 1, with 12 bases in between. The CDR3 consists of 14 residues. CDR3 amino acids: CASSCLEDNYGYTF. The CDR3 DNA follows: TGTGCCAGCAGTTGTTTAGAAGATAACTATGGCTACACCTTC.

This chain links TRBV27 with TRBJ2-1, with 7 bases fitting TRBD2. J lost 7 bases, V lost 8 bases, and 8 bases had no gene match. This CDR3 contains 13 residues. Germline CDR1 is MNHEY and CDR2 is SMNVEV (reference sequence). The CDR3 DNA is TGTGCCAGCTCCCTGCGGGGGTGGAATGAGCAGTTCTTC. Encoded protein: CASSLRGWNEQFF.

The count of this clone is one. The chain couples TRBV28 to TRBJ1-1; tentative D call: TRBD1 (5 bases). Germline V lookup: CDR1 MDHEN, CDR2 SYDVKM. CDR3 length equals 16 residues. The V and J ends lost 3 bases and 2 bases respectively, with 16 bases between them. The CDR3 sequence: CASSFGALKLNTEAFF. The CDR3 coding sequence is TGTGCCAGCAGTTTTGGGGCCTTAAAACTCAACACTGAAGCTTTCTTT.

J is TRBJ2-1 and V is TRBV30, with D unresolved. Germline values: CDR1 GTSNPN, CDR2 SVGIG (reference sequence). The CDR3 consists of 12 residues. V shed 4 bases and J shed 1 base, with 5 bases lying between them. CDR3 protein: CAWIGSYNEQFF. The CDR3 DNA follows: TGTGCCTGGATAGGTTCCTACAATGAGCAGTTCTTC.

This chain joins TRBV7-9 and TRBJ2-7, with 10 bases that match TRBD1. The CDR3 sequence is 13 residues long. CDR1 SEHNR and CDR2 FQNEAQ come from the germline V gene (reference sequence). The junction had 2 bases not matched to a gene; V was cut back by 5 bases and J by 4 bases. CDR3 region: CASSGQGVYEQYF. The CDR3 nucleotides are TGTGCCAGCAGCGGACAGGGGGTGTACGAGCAGTACTTC.

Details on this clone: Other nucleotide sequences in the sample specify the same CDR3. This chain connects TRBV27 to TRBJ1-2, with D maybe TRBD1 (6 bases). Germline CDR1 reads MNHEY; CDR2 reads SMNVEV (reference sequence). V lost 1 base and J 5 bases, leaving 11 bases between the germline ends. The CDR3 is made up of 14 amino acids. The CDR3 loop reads CASSLFGGSYGYTF. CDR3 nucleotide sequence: TGTGCCAGCAGTTTATTTGGGGGCTCTTATGGCTACACCTTC.

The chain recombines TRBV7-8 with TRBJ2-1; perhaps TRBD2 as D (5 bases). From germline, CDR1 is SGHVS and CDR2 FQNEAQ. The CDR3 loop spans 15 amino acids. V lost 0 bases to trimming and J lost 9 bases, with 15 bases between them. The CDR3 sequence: CASSLALEGVSEQFF. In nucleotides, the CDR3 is TGTGCCAGCAGCTTAGCGCTTGAGGGAGTTAGTGAGCAGTTCTTC.

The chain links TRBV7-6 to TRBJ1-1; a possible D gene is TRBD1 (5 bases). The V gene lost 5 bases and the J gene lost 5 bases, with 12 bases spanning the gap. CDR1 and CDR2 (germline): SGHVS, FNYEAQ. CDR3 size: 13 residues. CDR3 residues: CASSPFKGTEAFF. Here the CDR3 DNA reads TGTGCCAGCAGCCCTTTTAAGGGGACTGAAGCTTTCTTT.

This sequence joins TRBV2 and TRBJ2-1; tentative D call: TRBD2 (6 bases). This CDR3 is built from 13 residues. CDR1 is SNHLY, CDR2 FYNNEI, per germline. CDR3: CAAMGEDYNEQFF. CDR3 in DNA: TGTGCAGCCATGGGGGAGGACTACAATGAGCAGTTCTTC.

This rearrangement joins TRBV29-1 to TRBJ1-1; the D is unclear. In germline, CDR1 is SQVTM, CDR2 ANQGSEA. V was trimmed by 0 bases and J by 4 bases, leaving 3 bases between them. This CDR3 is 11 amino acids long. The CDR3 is CSVEDLTEAFF. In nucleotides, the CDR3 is TGCAGCGTTGAAGACCTCACTGAAGCTTTCTTT.

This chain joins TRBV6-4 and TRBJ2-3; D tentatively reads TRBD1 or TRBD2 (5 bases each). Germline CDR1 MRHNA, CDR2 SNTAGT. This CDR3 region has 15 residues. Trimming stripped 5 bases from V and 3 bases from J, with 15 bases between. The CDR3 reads CASSPDPWGTDTQYF. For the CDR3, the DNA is TGTGCCAGCAGTCCAGACCCGTGGGGGACAGATACGCAGTATTTT.

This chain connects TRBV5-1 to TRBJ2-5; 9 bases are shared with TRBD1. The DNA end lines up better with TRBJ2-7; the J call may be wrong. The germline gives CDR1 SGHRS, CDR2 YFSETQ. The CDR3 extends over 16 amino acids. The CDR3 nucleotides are TGCGCCAGCAGCTTGGCTAGACAGGGGGGGTCCTACGAGCAGTACTTC. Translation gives CASSLARQGGSYEQYF.

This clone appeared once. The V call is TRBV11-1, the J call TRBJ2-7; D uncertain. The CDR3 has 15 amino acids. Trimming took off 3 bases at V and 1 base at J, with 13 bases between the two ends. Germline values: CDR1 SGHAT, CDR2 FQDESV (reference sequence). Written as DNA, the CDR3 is TGTGCCAGCAGCTTCTCGTATCGGTTGTCCTACGAGCAGTACTTC. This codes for CASSFSYRLSYEQYF.

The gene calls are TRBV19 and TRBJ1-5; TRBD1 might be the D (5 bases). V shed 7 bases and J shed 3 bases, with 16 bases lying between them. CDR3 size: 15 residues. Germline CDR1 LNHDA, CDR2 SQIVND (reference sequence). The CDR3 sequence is CASTDGGVSNQPQHF. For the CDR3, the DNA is TGTGCCAGTACCGATGGGGGGGTTTCCAATCAGCCCCAGCATTTT.

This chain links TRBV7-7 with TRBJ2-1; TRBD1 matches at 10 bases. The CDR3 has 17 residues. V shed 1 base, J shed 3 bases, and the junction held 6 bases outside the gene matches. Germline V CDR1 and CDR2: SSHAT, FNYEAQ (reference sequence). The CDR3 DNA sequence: TGTGCCAGCAGCTTAGGTCCGACAGGGGGCCACTACAATGAGCAGTTCTTC. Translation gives CASSLGPTGGHYNEQFF.

The CDR3 sequence: CAILSHRYGYTF. CDR3 bases: TGTGCGATCTTAAGTCACCGGTATGGCTACACCTTC. The chain recombines TRBV30 with TRBJ1-2; no clear D. CDR3 length: 12 residues. Per germline, CDR1 GTSNPN and CDR2 SVGIG (reference sequence).

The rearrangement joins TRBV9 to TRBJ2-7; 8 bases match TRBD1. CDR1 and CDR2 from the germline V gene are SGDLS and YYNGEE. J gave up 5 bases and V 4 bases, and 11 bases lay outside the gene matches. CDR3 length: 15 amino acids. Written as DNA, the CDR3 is TGTGCCAGCAGCCCCCTAAGGACAGGGATCAACGAGCAGTACTTC. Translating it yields CASSPLRTGINEQYF.

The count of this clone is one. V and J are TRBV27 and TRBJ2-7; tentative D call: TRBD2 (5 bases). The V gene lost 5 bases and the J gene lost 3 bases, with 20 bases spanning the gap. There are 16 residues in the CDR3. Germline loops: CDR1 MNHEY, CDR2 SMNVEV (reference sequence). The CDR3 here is CASSPTPSGSLYEQYF. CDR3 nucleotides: TGTGCCAGCAGTCCCACCCCCTCGGGGTCCCTCTACGAGCAGTACTTC.

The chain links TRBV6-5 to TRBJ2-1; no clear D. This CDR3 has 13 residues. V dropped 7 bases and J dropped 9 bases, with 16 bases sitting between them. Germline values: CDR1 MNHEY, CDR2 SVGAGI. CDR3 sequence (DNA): TGTGCCAGCATCCACCCCGCGTCCGGTGAGCAGTTCTTC. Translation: CASIHPASGEQFF.

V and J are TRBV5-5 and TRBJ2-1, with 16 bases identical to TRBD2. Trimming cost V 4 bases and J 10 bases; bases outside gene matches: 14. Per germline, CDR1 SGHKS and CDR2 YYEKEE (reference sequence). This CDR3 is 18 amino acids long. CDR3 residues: CASSQRSPGLAGGGEQFF. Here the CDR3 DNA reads TGTGCCAGCAGCCAACGCTCCCCGGGACTAGCGGGAGGGGGCGAGCAGTTCTTC.

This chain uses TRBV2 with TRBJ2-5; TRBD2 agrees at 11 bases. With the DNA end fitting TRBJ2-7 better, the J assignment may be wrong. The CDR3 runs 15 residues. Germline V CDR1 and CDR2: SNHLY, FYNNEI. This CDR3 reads CASSRLLAGAHEQYF. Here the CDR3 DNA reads TGTGCCAGCAGTCGGCTACTAGCGGGAGCTCACGAGCAGTACTTC.

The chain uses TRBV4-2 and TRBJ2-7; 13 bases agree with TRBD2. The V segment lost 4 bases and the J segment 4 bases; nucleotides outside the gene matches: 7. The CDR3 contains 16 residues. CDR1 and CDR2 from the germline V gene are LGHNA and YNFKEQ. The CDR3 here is CASSPGLAGVVYEQYF. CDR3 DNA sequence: TGTGCCAGCAGCCCCGGACTAGCGGGAGTAGTGTACGAGCAGTACTTC.

CDR3 nucleotides: TGCGCCAGCAGCCTCGGACTAGCGTCGCAGCGCGAGCAGTACTTC. Protein: CASSLGLASQREQYF. The V and J genes are TRBV4-1 and TRBJ2-5; the match to TRBD2 covers 9 bases. The J call may be wrong; the DNA end is better matched by TRBJ2-7. The CDR3 is 15 residues long. Germline lookup yields CDR1 MGHRA and CDR2 YSYEKL.

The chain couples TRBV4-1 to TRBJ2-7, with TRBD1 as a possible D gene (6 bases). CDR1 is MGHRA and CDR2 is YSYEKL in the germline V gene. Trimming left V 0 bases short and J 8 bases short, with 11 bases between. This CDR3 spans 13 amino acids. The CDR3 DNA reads TGCGCCAGCAGCCAAGAGGGGGCGGTAAAGCAGTACTTC. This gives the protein CASSQEGAVKQYF.

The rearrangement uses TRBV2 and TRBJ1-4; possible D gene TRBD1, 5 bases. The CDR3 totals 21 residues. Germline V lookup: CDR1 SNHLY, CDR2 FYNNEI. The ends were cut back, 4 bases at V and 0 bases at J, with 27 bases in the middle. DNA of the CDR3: TGTGCCAGCAGTGTGTGGGGACCTCTCCACGATCCCTTTGCAACTAATGAAAAACTGTTTTTT. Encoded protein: CASSVWGPLHDPFATNEKLFF.

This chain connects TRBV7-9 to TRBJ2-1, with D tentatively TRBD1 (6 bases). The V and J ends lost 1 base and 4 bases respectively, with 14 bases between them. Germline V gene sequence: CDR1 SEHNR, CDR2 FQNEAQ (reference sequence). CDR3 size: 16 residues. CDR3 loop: CASSLVETGKYNEQFF. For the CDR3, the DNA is TGTGCCAGCAGCTTAGTGGAGACAGGCAAGTACAATGAGCAGTTCTTC.